One and the same sample provided the 24 T cell receptor beta chains below, sequenced in a study of Ad26.COV2.S vaccination and SARS-CoV-2 variants (dated by TCRdb to the early 2020s). The sample's treatment or condition label, decoded: 15 to 20 received Ad26.COV2.S at low or high dose, single or two shots; several received placebo; per-sample allocation not given. Repertoires of vaccine and placebo recipients were sequenced from samples collected on day 63 after the first injection. Libraries were made using the immunoSEQ multiplex PCR assay. TCRdb re-hosts the immuneACCESS table, in-frame sequences only. Its copies lack some clones; in the studies checked, an unresolved V gene accounts for under half of them, and the cause for the rest is not known. Recorded for this sample are 350,000 to 600,000 clones; about 89% of them occurred a single time. Over 1.5% of the sample rests with the top ten. The material sequenced was peripheral blood, taken in a trial of Ad26.COV2.S vaccine versus placebo. These receptors all come from a person between 18 and 59 years old who received the Ad26.COV2.S COVID-19 vaccine or a placebo.

This clone is a singleton in its sample. This chain joins TRBV19 and TRBJ1-2, with TRBD1 matching 8 bases. The ends lost 3 bases at V and 1 base at J; junction bases unmatched: 13. CDR3 length: 18 amino acids. Per the germline V gene, CDR1 is LNHDA and CDR2 is SQIVND (reference sequence). CDR3 residues: CASSMEGAGGFVNYGYTF. CDR3 coding DNA: TGTGCCAGTAGTATGGAAGGGGCAGGGGGCTTCGTTAACTATGGCTACACCTTC.

CDR3 bases: TGTGCCAGCAGACTCAATTTCGCCCAGGATACGCAGTATTTT. It is translated as CASRLNFAQDTQYF. This chain connects TRBV2 to TRBJ2-3, with D hard to call. CDR1 is SNHLY and CDR2 is FYNNEI in the germline V gene. The ends were cut back, 6 bases at V and 6 bases at J, with 16 bases in the middle. The CDR3 consists of 14 residues.

The CDR3 is CASSYLHNNYGYTF. DNA of the CDR3: TGTGCCAGCAGTTACCTACATAATAACTATGGCTACACCTTC. The rearrangement links TRBV6-2 or TRBV6-3 to TRBJ1-2, with D unclear. This CDR3 comprises 14 residues. CDR1 and CDR2 from the germline V gene are MNHEY and SVGEGT. Deletions cut 2 bases from V and 1 base from J, with 8 bases between.

Written as DNA, the CDR3 is TGTGCCAGCAGCAACTCAGTTCTCGCGGCAGATACGCAGTATTTT. Protein product: CASSNSVLAADTQYF. The chain carries TRBV7-6 and TRBJ2-3; no reliable D call. Germline V gene lookup returns CDR1 SGHVS and CDR2 FNYEAQ. Trimming stripped 5 bases from V and 4 bases from J, with 16 bases between. The length of the CDR3 is 15 residues.

This chain joins TRBV11-2 and TRBJ2-7; D gene unclear. The CDR3 sequence is 16 residues long. V was trimmed by 5 bases and J by 3 bases, leaving 20 bases between them. Germline V CDR1 and CDR2: SGHAT, FQNNGV. The CDR3 sequence is CASSPQILTARYEQYF. The CDR3 DNA sequence: TGTGCCAGCAGCCCTCAAATCCTCACCGCACGCTACGAGCAGTACTTC.

The chain combines TRBV10-2 with TRBJ1-2, with 9 bases aligning to TRBD1. Germline CDR1 WSHSY, CDR2 SAAADI. This CDR3 has 13 amino acids. The J segment lost 2 bases and the V segment lost 6 bases, leaving 1 base of the junction unmatched. The CDR3 spells CASRGQGNYGYTF. The CDR3 DNA sequence: TGCGCCAGCAGAGGACAGGGGAACTATGGCTACACCTTC.

The chain links TRBV7-2 to TRBJ1-2; 12 bases agree with TRBD1. The CDR3 length is 17 residues. Germline lookup yields CDR1 SGHTA and CDR2 FQGNSA. With 3 bases clipped from V and 2 bases from J, the junction kept 7 bases outside the gene matches. The CDR3 protein is CASSLSWDRGPNYGYTF. CDR3 DNA sequence: TGTGCCAGCAGCTTGTCCTGGGACAGGGGGCCCAACTATGGCTACACCTTC.

The chain joins TRBV9 to TRBJ1-4, with a weak D call TRBD1 (5 bases). From germline, CDR1 is SGDLS and CDR2 YYNGEE. V was cut by 4 bases and J by 0 bases, with 10 bases left in between. The CDR3 sequence is 15 residues long. DNA of the CDR3: TGTGCCAGCAGCCCCGGGGCAGCAACTAATGAAAAACTGTTTTTT. As protein: CASSPGAATNEKLFF.

The V and J genes are TRBV7-9 and TRBJ2-1, with TRBD2 matching 11 bases. V was pared by 4 bases and J by 5 bases, with 7 bases of the junction left unmatched. Germline-derived CDR1 and CDR2 are SEHNR and FQNEAQ (reference sequence). This CDR3 contains 16 residues. For the CDR3, the DNA is TGTGCCAGCAGCTCTAAAAAGACTAGCGGGGACAATGAGCAGTTCTTC. It yields the protein CASSSKKTSGDNEQFF.

This chain links TRBV14 with TRBJ2-7; 8 bases are a match to TRBD1. With V trimmed by 6 bases and J by 5 bases, 6 bases remained unmatched. The CDR3 runs to 13 residues. Germline CDR1 is SGHDN and CDR2 is FVKESK. This CDR3 is CASSLGQVNEQYF. Here the CDR3 DNA reads TGTGCCAGCAGTCTGGGACAGGTAAACGAGCAGTACTTC.

J is TRBJ2-7 and V is TRBV28; perhaps TRBD1 as D (5 bases). V was trimmed by 2 bases and J by 4 bases, leaving 21 bases between them. The CDR3 contains 17 residues. CDR1 MDHEN and CDR2 SYDVKM come from the germline V gene. The CDR3 spells CASSLRISRTISYEQYF. The CDR3, as DNA: TGTGCCAGCAGTTTACGAATCTCGAGGACAATCTCTTACGAGCAGTACTTC.

The chain recombines TRBV4-2 with TRBJ1-4, with 7 positions matching TRBD1. Trimming removed 6 bases from V and 2 bases from J; junction bases left unmatched: 6. The CDR3 spans 15 residues. Germline V CDR1 and CDR2: LGHNA, YNFKEQ. CDR3 DNA sequence: TGTGCCAGCAGAAATAGGGGGCAGACTAATGAAAAACTGTTTTTT. It is translated as CASRNRGQTNEKLFF.

The chain carries TRBV5-1 and TRBJ1-1, with no clear D. CDR1 is SGHRS, CDR2 YFSETQ, per germline. The ends were cut back, 4 bases at V and 1 base at J, with 11 bases in the middle. The CDR3 is 14 residues long. In nucleotides, the CDR3 is TGCGCCAGCAGCGAATGGACTGGGAACACTGAAGCTTTCTTT. Its translation is CASSEWTGNTEAFF.

In regard to this clone: The same CDR3 also results from other DNA sequences found in this sample. V and J are TRBV20-1 and TRBJ2-3; D not certain. The CDR3 is made up of 10 amino acids. The germline gives CDR1 DFQATT, CDR2 SNEGSKA (reference sequence). V lost 6 bases, J lost 2 bases, and 3 bases lay in between. DNA of the CDR3: TGCAGTGCCTACACAGATACGCAGTATTTT. As protein: CSAYTDTQYF.

This CDR3 reads CASSLGWSSYNSPLHF. CDR3 sequence (DNA): TGTGCCAGCAGCCTCGGCTGGAGCTCCTATAATTCACCCCTCCACTTT. This chain connects TRBV3-1 (or the pseudogene TRBV3-2) to TRBJ1-6; D uncertain. V was trimmed by 4 bases and J by 0 bases, leaving 10 bases between them. Germline V gene data show CDR1 as LGHDT and CDR2 as YNNKEL (reference sequence). This CDR3 is 16 amino acids long.

This clone showed up just a few times. V usage is TRBV3-1 (or the pseudogene TRBV3-2) and J usage is TRBJ2-7; D is undetermined. Germline V gene data show CDR1 as LGHDT and CDR2 as YNNKEL (reference sequence). The CDR3 contains 15 residues. V was shortened by 0 bases and J by 2 bases, with 11 bases between the two germline ends. The CDR3 DNA follows: TGTGCCAGCAGCCAAGATTTGCAGAGAACCTACGAGCAGTACTTC. Translating it yields CASSQDLQRTYEQYF.

The V call is TRBV9, the J call TRBJ2-7; TRBD2 matches 8 bases. This CDR3 has 16 residues. Germline lookup yields CDR1 SGDLS and CDR2 YYNGEE. Trimming took 4 bases from V and 5 from J; bases not matched to a gene: 14. DNA of the CDR3: TGTGCCAGCAGCCCGCGGGGGGCGTACGGCGTCCACGAGCAGTACTTC. It encodes CASSPRGAYGVHEQYF.

The genes are TRBV4-2 and TRBJ1-5, with a tentative D call TRBD1 (5 bases). V lost 5 bases to trimming and J lost 5 bases, with 25 bases between them. This CDR3 contains 18 residues. In germline, CDR1 is LGHNA, CDR2 YNFKEQ. Written as DNA, the CDR3 is TGTGCCAGCAGCTTTGTCCAGGGTTCACCTTTAAGTCATCAGCCCCAGCATTTT. As protein: CASSFVQGSPLSHQPQHF.

The rearrangement uses TRBV2 and TRBJ1-1, with TRBD1 as a possible D gene (5 bases). This CDR3 is built from 13 residues. CDR1 and CDR2 from the germline V gene are SNHLY and FYNNEI. Trimming took 7 bases from V and 6 from J, leaving 15 bases between them. The CDR3 coding sequence is TGTGCCAGCATAAACAGGTTCTTCGCTGAAGCTTTCTTT. Amino acids: CASINRFFAEAFF. Together with reference TRBV2 and TRBJ1-1, the CDR3 gives the full variable domain: EPEVTQTPSHQVTQMGQEVILRCVPISNHLYFYWYRQILGQKVEFLVSFYNNEISEKSEIFDDQFSVERPDGSNFTLKIRSTKLEDSAMYFCASINRFFAEAFFGQGTRLTVV.

The chain uses TRBV6-5 and TRBJ2-7, with a tentative D call TRBD2 (5 bases). The CDR3 consists of 14 residues. Germline values: CDR1 MNHEY, CDR2 SVGAGI. The V gene lost 5 bases and the J gene lost 7 bases, with 18 bases spanning the gap. The CDR3 loop reads CASSLEAGIGEQYF. CDR3 nucleotides: TGTGCCAGCAGTCTTGAAGCCGGGATTGGAGAGCAGTACTTC.

In its sample, this clone was seen a few times. J is TRBJ2-2 and V is TRBV7-8; 14 bases map to TRBD2. The CDR3 length is 18 residues. J gave up 4 bases and V 5 bases, and 9 bases lay outside the gene matches. CDR1 is SGHVS and CDR2 is FQNEAQ in the germline V gene. Here the CDR3 reads CASSGWGLAGETTGELFF. The CDR3 DNA reads as TGTGCCAGCAGCGGTTGGGGACTAGCGGGGGAAACCACCGGGGAGCTGTTTTTT.

The chain has TRBV27 and TRBJ2-2; TRBD1 is a possible D gene (5 bases). The germline CDR1 and CDR2 sequences are MNHEY and SMNVEV (reference sequence). Trimming cost V 3 bases and J 1 base, with 9 bases left between them. The CDR3 spans 15 residues. The CDR3 region is CASSFLGENTGELFF. The CDR3 bases are TGTGCCAGCAGTTTTTTAGGGGAGAACACCGGGGAGCTGTTTTTT.

The chain couples TRBV5-1 to TRBJ2-2; TRBD2 matches 10 bases. The V gene end was trimmed by 4 bases and the J gene end by 7 bases; junction bases not matched to a gene: 7. The germline V gene has CDR1 SGHRS and CDR2 YFSETQ. The CDR3 runs to 15 residues. The CDR3 DNA follows: TGCGCCAGCAGCACCCTAGCGGGAGCAGACGGGGAGCTGTTTTTT. This sequence encodes CASSTLAGADGELFF. The full variable domain, rest sourced from reference TRBV5-1 and TRBJ2-2, is KAGVTQTPRYLIKTRGQQVTLSCSPISGHRSVSWYQQTPGQGLQFLFEYFSETQRNKGNFPGRFSGRQFSNSRSEMNVSTLELGDSALYLCASSTLAGADGELFFGEGSRLTVL.

The V call is TRBV15, the J call TRBJ1-5; TRBD1 aligns across 10 bases. Trimming cost V 8 bases and J 7 bases; bases outside gene matches: 11. CDR3 size: 15 residues. CDR1 LNHNV and CDR2 YYDKDF come from the germline V gene (reference sequence). The CDR3 region is CATQEGQGNYQPQHF. The CDR3 DNA is TGTGCCACCCAAGAGGGACAGGGGAATTACCAGCCCCAGCATTTT.